This T cell receptor beta chain derives from a study of blood T cell repertoires in COVID-19. Overall study: T cells, B-cell-depleted T cells, or PBMCs provided the cDNA or gDNA that served as material.

With 5 bases removed from V and 1 base from J, the gap between germline ends came to 8 bases. Germline V gene lookup returns CDR1 MDHEN and CDR2 SYDVKM. This CDR3 spans 13 amino acids. Generated by immunoSEQ multiplex PCR, the TCRdb table keeps only in-frame clones and is missing some. The sample records roughly 150,000 clones, approximately 86% being singletons. Material: peripheral blood. This TCR was recovered from a woman of 80 years or more with COVID-19, enrolled during active disease. The genes are TRBV28 and TRBJ1-1; D gene uncertain. CDR3 bases: TGTGCCAGCAGTCCAAATAGGAACACTGAAGCTTTCTTT. Residues: CASSPNRNTEAFF.